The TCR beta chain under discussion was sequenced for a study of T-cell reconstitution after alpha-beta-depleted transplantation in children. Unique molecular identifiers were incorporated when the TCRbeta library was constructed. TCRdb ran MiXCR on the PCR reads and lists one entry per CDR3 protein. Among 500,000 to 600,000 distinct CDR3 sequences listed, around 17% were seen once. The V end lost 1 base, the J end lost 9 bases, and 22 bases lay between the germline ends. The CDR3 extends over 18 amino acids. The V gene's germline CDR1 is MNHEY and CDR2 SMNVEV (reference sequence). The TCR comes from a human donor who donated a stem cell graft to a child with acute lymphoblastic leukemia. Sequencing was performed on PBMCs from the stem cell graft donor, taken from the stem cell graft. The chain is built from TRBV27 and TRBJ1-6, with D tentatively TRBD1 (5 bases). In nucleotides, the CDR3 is TGTGCCAGCAGTTTATTGAGGGATACCCGGACCAGGGCTTCACCCCTCCACTTT. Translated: CASSLLRDTRTRASPLHF.